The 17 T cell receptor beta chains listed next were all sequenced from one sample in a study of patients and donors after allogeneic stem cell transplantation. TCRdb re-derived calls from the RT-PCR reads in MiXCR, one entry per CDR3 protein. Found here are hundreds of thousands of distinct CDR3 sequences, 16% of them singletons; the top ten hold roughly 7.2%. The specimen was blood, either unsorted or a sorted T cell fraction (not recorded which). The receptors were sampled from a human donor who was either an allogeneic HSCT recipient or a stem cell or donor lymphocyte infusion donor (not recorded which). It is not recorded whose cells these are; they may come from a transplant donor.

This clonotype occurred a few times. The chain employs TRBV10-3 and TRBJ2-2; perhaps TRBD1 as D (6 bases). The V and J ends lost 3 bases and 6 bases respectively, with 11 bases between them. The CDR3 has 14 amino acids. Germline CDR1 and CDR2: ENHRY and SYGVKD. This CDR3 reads CAISESSGAGELFF. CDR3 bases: TGTGCCATCAGTGAAAGTTCAGGGGCCGGGGAGCTGTTTTTT.

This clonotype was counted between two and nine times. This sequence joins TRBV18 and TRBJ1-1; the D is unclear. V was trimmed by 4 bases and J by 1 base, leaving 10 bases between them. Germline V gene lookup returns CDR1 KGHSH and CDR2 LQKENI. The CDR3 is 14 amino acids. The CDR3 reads CASSRDGRNTEAFF. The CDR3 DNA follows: TGTGCCAGCTCACGTGACGGTAGGAACACTGAAGCTTTCTTT.

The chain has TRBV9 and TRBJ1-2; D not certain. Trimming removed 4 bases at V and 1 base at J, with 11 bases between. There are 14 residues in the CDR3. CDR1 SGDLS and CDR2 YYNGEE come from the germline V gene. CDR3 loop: CASSPSAFNYGYTF. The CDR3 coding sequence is TGTGCCAGCAGCCCGAGCGCTTTTAACTATGGCTACACCTTC. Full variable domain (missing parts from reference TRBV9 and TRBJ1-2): DSGVTQTPKHLITATGQRVTLRCSPRSGDLSVYWYQQSLDQGLQFLIQYYNGEERAKGNILERFSAQQFPDLHSELNLSSLELGDSALYFCASSPSAFNYGYTFGSGTRLTVV.

The CDR3 sequence is CASSLEPATSGRLYEQYF. DNA for the CDR3: TGTGCCAGCAGCTTGGAACCCGCGACTAGCGGGAGGTTGTACGAGCAGTACTTC. The chain carries TRBV7-6 and TRBJ2-7; the match to TRBD2 covers 13 bases. The CDR3 runs to 18 residues. V lost 3 bases to trimming and J lost 4 bases; unmatched junction nucleotides: 12. The V gene's germline CDR1 is SGHVS and CDR2 FNYEAQ.

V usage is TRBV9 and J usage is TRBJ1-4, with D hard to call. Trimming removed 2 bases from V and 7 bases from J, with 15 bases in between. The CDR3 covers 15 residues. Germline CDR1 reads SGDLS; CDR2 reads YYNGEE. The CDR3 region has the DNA TGTGCCAGCAGCGTCTCCGGAAGGGTGCCTGAAAAACTGTTTTTT. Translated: CASSVSGRVPEKLFF.

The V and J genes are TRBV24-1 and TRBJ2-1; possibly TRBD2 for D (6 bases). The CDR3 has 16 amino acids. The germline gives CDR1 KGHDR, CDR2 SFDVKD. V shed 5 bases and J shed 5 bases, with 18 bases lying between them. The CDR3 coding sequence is TGTGCCACCAGTGGATGGAAGGCGGGGTCCCACAATGAGCAGTTCTTC. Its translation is CATSGWKAGSHNEQFF.

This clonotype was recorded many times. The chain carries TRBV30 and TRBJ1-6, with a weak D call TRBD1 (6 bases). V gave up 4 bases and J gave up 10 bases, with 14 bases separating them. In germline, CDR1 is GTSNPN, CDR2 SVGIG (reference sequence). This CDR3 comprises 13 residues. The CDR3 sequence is CAWNLEGGSPLHF. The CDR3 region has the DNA TGTGCCTGGAACCTGGAAGGGGGATCACCCCTCCACTTT.

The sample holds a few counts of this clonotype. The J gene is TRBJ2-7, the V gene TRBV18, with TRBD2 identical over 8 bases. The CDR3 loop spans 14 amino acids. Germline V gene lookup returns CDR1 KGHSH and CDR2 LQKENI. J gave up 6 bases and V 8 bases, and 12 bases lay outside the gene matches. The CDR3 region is CASADAGTSLEQYF. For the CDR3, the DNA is TGTGCCAGCGCGGACGCCGGGACTAGTCTCGAGCAGTACTTC.

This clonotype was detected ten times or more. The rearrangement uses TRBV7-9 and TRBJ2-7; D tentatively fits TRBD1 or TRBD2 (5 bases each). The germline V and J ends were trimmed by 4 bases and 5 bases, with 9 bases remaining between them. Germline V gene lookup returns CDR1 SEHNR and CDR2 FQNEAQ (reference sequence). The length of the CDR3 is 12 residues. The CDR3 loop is CASSWGSNEQYF. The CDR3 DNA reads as TGTGCCAGCAGCTGGGGGTCCAACGAGCAGTACTTC.

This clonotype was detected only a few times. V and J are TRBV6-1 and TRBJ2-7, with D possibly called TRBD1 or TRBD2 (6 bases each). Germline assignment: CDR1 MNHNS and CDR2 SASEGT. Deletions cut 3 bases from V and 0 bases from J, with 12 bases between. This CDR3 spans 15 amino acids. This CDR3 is CASSDRGGHSYEQYF. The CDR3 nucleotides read TGTGCCAGCAGTGATCGAGGGGGGCACTCCTACGAGCAGTACTTC.

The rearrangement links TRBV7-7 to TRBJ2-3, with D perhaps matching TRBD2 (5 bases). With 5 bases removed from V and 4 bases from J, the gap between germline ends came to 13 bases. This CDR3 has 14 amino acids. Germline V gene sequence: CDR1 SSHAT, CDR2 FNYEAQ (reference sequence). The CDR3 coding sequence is TGTGCCAGCAGCGCAGAACTAGTGGCAGATACGCAGTATTTT. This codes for CASSAELVADTQYF.

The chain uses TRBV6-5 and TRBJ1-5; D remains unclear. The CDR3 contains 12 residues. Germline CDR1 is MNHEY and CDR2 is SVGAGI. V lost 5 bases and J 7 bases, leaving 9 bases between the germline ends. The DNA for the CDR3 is TGTGCCAGCAGTCGCACAAGGCAGCCCCAGCATTTT. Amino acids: CASSRTRQPQHF.

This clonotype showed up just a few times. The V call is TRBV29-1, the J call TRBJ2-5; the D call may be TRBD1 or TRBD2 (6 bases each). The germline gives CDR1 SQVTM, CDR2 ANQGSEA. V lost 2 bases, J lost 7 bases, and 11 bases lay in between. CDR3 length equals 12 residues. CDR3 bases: TGCAGCGTTGAATGGGGGGCCGGGACCCAGTACTTC. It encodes CSVEWGAGTQYF.

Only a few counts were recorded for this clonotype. The CDR3 sequence is CASSLDVGLHQPQHF. The CDR3 DNA follows: TGTGCCAGCAGCTTAGACGTGGGACTCCATCAGCCCCAGCATTTT. The chain combines TRBV7-6 with TRBJ1-5; D perhaps matches TRBD1 (5 bases). The V gene lost 1 base and the J gene lost 5 bases, with 12 bases spanning the gap. Per the germline V gene, CDR1 is SGHVS and CDR2 is FNYEAQ. The CDR3 has 15 residues.

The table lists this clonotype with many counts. The CDR3 loop reads CASSPGPLNTEAFF. The CDR3 nucleotides read TGCGCCAGCAGCCCGGGACCGTTGAACACTGAAGCTTTCTTT. This sequence joins TRBV5-1 and TRBJ1-1, with D possibly TRBD1 on 5 matching bases. V was shortened by 4 bases and J by 0 bases, with 10 bases between the two germline ends. This CDR3 comprises 14 residues. The V gene's germline CDR1 is SGHRS and CDR2 YFSETQ.

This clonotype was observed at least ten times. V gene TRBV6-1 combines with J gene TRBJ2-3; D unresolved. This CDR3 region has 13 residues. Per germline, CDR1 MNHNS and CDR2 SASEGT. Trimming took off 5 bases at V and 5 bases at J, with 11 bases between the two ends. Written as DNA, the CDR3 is TGTGCCAGCAGTCCGACCCTCGGAGATACGCAGTATTTT. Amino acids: CASSPTLGDTQYF.

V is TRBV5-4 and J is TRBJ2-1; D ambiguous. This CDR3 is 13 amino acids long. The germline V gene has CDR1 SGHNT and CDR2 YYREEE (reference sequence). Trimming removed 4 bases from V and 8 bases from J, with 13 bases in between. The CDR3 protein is CASSRTNGDEQFF. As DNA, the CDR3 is TGTGCCAGCAGCAGGACCAACGGAGATGAGCAGTTCTTC.